This T cell receptor (beta chain) was found in a study of T cells in localized non-small cell lung cancer (TCRdb year 2020). In terms of the full investigation: Comparing tumors with uninvolved tumor-adjacent lungs, the study looked at the T cell repertoires of over 200 patients with early-stage NSCLC. Of the NSCLC patients, around 130 were male and 107 were female, and the mean age was approximately 66 years. The cohort comprised 236 treatment-naïve NSCLC patients with resected, localized lung tumors. General conclusions and limits of the study: A median of approximately 57 of the top 100 tumor clones were detected in paired uninvolved adjacent lung, and 28 of these tumor clones were also found among the top 100 clones of the paired uninvolved adjacent lung. Higher blood T cell density associated with longer overall survival, while higher adjacent-lung clonality associated with shorter survival. Because multi-region sequencing of the tumors was not done, intratumor heterogeneity could not be ruled out. Uninvolved tumor-adjacent lung showed the highest T cell clonality, higher than tumor, which suggests more focused antigenic responses in the uninvolved tumor-adjacent lung. Because of the exploratory design, TCR variables were selected using unadjusted p-values without false-discovery rate correction.

V is clipped by 2 bases and J by 7 bases, and the sequence between their germline boundaries is 15 bases long. Sequences SGHTA (CDR1) and FQGNSA (CDR2) are obtained from the germline V gene. From the cysteine through the phenylalanine, the CDR3 covers 15 amino acids. Of all the DNA, just the CDR3 is kept, 45 bases in frame from base 1. With regard to this clone: Its target antigen remains unknown. Base quality data are lacking; no much larger clone is found one base away.

TCR beta CDR3 regions were sequenced from DNA using the immunoSEQ Assay. Per the authors' processing: T cell density was computed as TCR beta template counts normalized to usable DNA estimated by amplifying housekeeping genes. Richness was estimated using the preseqR package, with extrapolation to 400,000 templates for PBMC samples and to 120,000 templates for tissue samples. Clonality was calculated as one minus Pielou's evenness. Tissue-enriched TCRs were identified by differential abundance testing using productive amino-acid clonotypes, minimum total count 5 and alpha 0.1. The Jaccard Index and the Morisita Overlap Index were used to measure repertoire overlap between compartments. GLIPH grouped TCR beta CDR3s together with public tetramer-defined viral CDR3s, and a viral motif had to include at least three viral sequences and show V-gene enrichment. In TCRdb, the immuneACCESS table is reduced to in-frame sequences with V and J assigned. These tables do not hold every clone; where another copy was compared, an unresolved V gene accounts for under half, and the others remain unexplained. V, J and clone size are those of that table, while D and trimming were read from the DNA. The table for this sample lists roughly 20,000 clones; less than 85% of them were counted only once. The ten largest clones represent 2% to 3% of the sample.

At diagnosis, peripheral blood, uninvolved tumor-adjacent lung and tumor were collected and were preserved as a mix of fresh-frozen and FFPE material. For TCR repertoire profiling, blood samples were analyzed in the form of peripheral blood mononuclear cells. Source: peripheral blood, taken before any cancer treatment. The chain is encoded by TRBV7-2 joined to TRBJ1-3; the D gene is possibly TRBD1, with 5 bases matching. The sequence derives from a man between 35 and 75 years old with stage I lung adenocarcinoma. The base sequence is TGTGCCAGCAGCTTACAGGGTAACCTGCCGAACACCATATATTTT. Its product reads: CASSLQGNLPNTIYF.